This paragraph covers one TCR beta chain sequence. Its cognate antigen is unknown. The data derive from a study of cytomegalovirus exposure and HLA in healthy donors. For the study at large: Early release data held 75 million to 100 million unique TCRs from HLA-typed donors. Study-wide results and limits: In a later analysis, parvovirus B19, influenza, CMV and Epstein-Barr virus appeared linked to several top co-occurrence clusters. In a later analysis, at a false discovery rate of 0.05, roughly 18,000 TCR beta sequences were associated with HLA alleles.

This PCR relied on a set of 60 Vbeta primers and 13 Jbeta primers. The protocol was immunoSEQ multiplex PCR, while the TCRdb copy is restricted to in-frame clones and leaves out a portion. Of about 160,000 clones listed, 70% to 80% are singletons. Germline lookup yields CDR1 SGHRS and CDR2 YFSETQ. The ends lost 4 bases at V and 2 bases at J; junction bases unmatched: 6. CDR3 length: 15 residues. Sequences were obtained from PBMCs. V and J are TRBV5-1 and TRBJ2-3; TRBD1 matches at 8 bases. The origin of this receptor is a man aged 35 to 55 in good health and CMV-seronegative. CDR3 in DNA: TGCGCCAGCAGCCCAGAGGACAGGGACACAGATACGCAGTATTTT. Encoded protein: CASSPEDRDTDTQYF.